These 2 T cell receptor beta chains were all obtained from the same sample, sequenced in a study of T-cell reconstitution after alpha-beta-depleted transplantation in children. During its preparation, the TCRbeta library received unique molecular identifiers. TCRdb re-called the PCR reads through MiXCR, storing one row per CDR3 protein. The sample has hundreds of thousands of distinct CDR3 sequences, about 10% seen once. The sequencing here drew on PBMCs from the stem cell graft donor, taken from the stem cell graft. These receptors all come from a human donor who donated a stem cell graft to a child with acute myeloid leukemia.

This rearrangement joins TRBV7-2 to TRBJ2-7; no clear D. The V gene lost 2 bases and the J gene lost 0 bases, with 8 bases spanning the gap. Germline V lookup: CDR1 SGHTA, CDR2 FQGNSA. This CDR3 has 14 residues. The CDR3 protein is CASSLSSYSYEQYF. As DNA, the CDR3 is TGTGCCAGCAGCTTATCCTCTTACTCCTACGAGCAGTACTTC.

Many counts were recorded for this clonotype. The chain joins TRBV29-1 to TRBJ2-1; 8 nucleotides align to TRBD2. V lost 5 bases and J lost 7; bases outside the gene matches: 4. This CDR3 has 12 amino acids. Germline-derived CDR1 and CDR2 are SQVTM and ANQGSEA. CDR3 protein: CSVSGGPNEQFF. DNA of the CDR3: TGCAGCGTTTCGGGAGGGCCGAATGAGCAGTTCTTC.